One T cell receptor (beta chain) is described in this entry. Its antigen remains unidentified. Germline CDR1 MNHEY, CDR2 SMNVEV (reference sequence). This CDR3 spans 14 amino acids. Trimming removed 1 base from V and 2 bases from J, with 8 bases in between. Treatment given: around 19 received Ad26.COV2.S at low or high dose, single or two shots; 5 received placebo; per-sample allocation not given. Samples analyzed were those drawn on day 63 after the first vaccine or placebo injection. These data are taken from a study of Ad26.COV2.S vaccination and SARS-CoV-2 variants. Broader study findings: It was reported that spike-specific CD8+ and CD4+ T cell responses were substantially broad after vaccination. Similar non-spike TCR breadth was seen in vaccine and placebo recipients.

Generated by immunoSEQ multiplex PCR, the TCRdb table keeps only in-frame clones and is missing some. In the table there are fewer than 400,000 clones, about nine tenths of which are singletons. The sequence was obtained from a person aged 18-60 years who received the Ad26.COV2.S COVID-19 vaccine or a placebo. Source: peripheral blood, taken in a trial of Ad26.COV2.S vaccine versus placebo. J is TRBJ2-5 and V is TRBV27; D may correspond to TRBD1 or TRBD2 (5 bases each). CDR3 DNA sequence: TGTGCCAGCAGTTTATGGGGGAGTCAAGAGACCCAGTACTTC. Protein sequence: CASSLWGSQETQYF.